Following are 12 T cell receptor beta chains from one sample sequenced in a study of CD8 T cell repertoires and HIV-1 epitope variants. No cognate antigen is known for these TCRs. Repertoires were generated with immunoSEQ multiplex PCR, while TCRdb's copy carries only in-frame clones and drops some. The profile shows 4,500 to 7,000 clones, around two thirds of them singletons. The sequenced sample consisted of cultured CD8+ T cells derived from PBMCs. These receptor sequences come from a male donor with HIV.

The rearrangement joins TRBV6-1 to TRBJ2-3; 7 bases map to TRBD2. Germline trimming cut 8 bases from V and 2 bases from J; bases unmatched to any gene: 10. CDR1 and CDR2 from the germline V gene are MNHNS and SASEGT. CDR3 length: 15 residues. This CDR3 is CASPSGEAYTDTQYF. In DNA form, the CDR3 reads TGTGCCAGCCCGAGCGGGGAGGCCTACACAGATACGCAGTATTTT.

This sequence joins TRBV28 and TRBJ2-7, with TRBD2 matching over 9 bases. V dropped 5 bases and J dropped 2; count of bases not matched to a gene: 10. CDR1 is MDHEN and CDR2 is SYDVKM in the germline V gene. The CDR3 consists of 16 residues. CDR3 sequence: CASSPSTSGTAYEQYF. Here the CDR3 DNA reads TGTGCCAGCAGTCCCTCGACTAGCGGTACTGCCTACGAGCAGTACTTC.

This clone occurred a few times. DNA for the CDR3: TGTGCCAGCAGTTACCTCGGGGGCCACACAGATACGCAGTATTTT. Protein product: CASSYLGGHTDTQYF. V and J are TRBV28 and TRBJ2-3; possibly TRBD1 or TRBD2 for D (6 bases each). The CDR3 covers 15 residues. The V and J ends lost 4 bases and 2 bases respectively, with 13 bases between them. Germline V gives CDR1 MDHEN, CDR2 SYDVKM.

This chain uses TRBV5-3 with TRBJ2-7, with a weak D call TRBD1 (5 bases). TRBV5-3 is sorted into the ORF group, with uncertain function. The germline V and J ends were trimmed by 8 bases and 2 bases, with 17 bases remaining between them. CDR3 length: 14 amino acids. The CDR3 spells CASSDSTVTYEQYF. CDR3 nucleotides: TGTGCCAGCAGCGACTCGACAGTTACCTACGAGCAGTACTTC.

The V and J genes are TRBV7-8 and TRBJ2-3; 9 bases match TRBD2. Germline assignment: CDR1 SGHVS and CDR2 FQNEAQ. J lost 2 bases, V lost 5 bases, and 14 bases had no gene match. The CDR3 runs 18 residues. The CDR3 nucleotides read TGTGCCAGCAGCAAGAGGGCCGGCGGCGGGAGGGACACAGATACGCAGTATTTT. Protein product: CASSKRAGGGRDTDTQYF. The full variable domain, rest sourced from reference TRBV7-8 and TRBJ2-3, is GAGVSQSPRYKVAKRGQDVALRCDPISGHVSLFWYQQALGQGPEFLTYFQNEAQLDKSGLPSDRFFAERPEGSVSTLKIQRTQQEDSAVYLCASSKRAGGGRDTDTQYFGPGTRLTVL.

A single count supports this clone. The J gene is TRBJ2-1, the V gene TRBV6-6; no firm D call. Germline V gene data show CDR1 as MNHNY and CDR2 as SVGAGI (reference sequence). V dropped 4 bases and J dropped 2 bases, with 3 bases sitting between them. The CDR3 contains 12 residues. Here the CDR3 reads CASSSPYNEQFF. The CDR3 bases are TGTGCCAGCAGTTCGCCCTACAATGAGCAGTTCTTC.

This sequence joins TRBV7-8 and TRBJ1-2; weak D call: TRBD1 (6 bases). The length of the CDR3 is 14 residues. Trimming stripped 1 base from V and 2 bases from J, with 8 bases between. Germline CDR1 is SGHVS and CDR2 is FQNEAQ. The CDR3 region has the DNA TGTGCCAGCAGCTTAGGAGGGGGGAACTATGGCTACACCTTC. It translates to CASSLGGGNYGYTF. The full variable domain, its missing parts supplied by reference TRBV7-8 and TRBJ1-2, is GAGVSQSPRYKVAKRGQDVALRCDPISGHVSLFWYQQALGQGPEFLTYFQNEAQLDKSGLPSDRFFAERPEGSVSTLKIQRTQQEDSAVYLCASSLGGGNYGYTFGSGTRLTVV.

This clone was seen a handful of times. V and J are TRBV10-3 and TRBJ2-2; D is unresolved. Germline-derived CDR1 and CDR2 are ENHRY and SYGVKD. CDR3 length: 14 residues. V was cut by 2 bases and J by 4 bases, with 8 bases left in between. This CDR3 is CAISEGPGTGELFF. CDR3 bases: TGTGCCATCAGTGAGGGCCCCGGCACCGGGGAGCTGTTTTTT.

The chain employs TRBV5-4 and TRBJ1-2; a weak D match, TRBD1 (6 bases). CDR1 is SGHNT and CDR2 is YYREEE in the germline V gene (reference sequence). The CDR3 consists of 15 residues. Trimming left V 0 bases short and J 6 bases short, with 15 bases between. CDR3 in DNA: TGTGCCAGCAGCTTGGAAGGTGGCAGGGGTAATGGCTACACCTTC. Encoded protein: CASSLEGGRGNGYTF. Using reference TRBV5-4 and TRBJ1-2 for the parts outside the CDR3, the full variable domain is ETGVTQSPTHLIKTRGQQVTLRCSSQSGHNTVSWYQQALGQGPQFIFQYYREEENGRGNFPPRFSGLQFPNYSSELNVNALELDDSALYLCASSLEGGRGNGYTFGSGTRLTVV.

A word on this clone: This same CDR3 is encoded by further DNA sequences in the sample. The genes are TRBV25-1 and TRBJ1-2; D not certain. The V gene lost 6 bases and the J gene lost 3 bases, with 14 bases spanning the gap. In germline, CDR1 is MGHDK, CDR2 SYGVNS. The CDR3 contains 14 residues. For the CDR3, the DNA is TGTGCCAGCAGCGATCCGACTGAGGACTATGGCTACACCTTC. This sequence encodes CASSDPTEDYGYTF.

The chain uses TRBV5-1 and TRBJ2-1, with 9 bases fitting TRBD1. The CDR3 sequence is 15 residues long. The junction had 10 bases not matched to a gene; V was cut back by 2 bases and J by 10 bases. Looked up from germline, CDR1 is SGHRS and CDR2 is YFSETQ. The CDR3 DNA reads TGCGCCAGCAGCTTAGGGGGGACAGGGCAGAAGGAGCAGTTCTTC. It translates to CASSLGGTGQKEQFF.

CDR3 DNA sequence: TGTGCCAGCAGTCCCGGGACAGGGTTCGGGGAGCTGTTTTTT. Its protein is CASSPGTGFGELFF. V and J are TRBV6-5 and TRBJ2-2, with 9 positions matching TRBD1. This CDR3 has 14 residues. The ends lost 5 bases at V and 7 bases at J; junction bases unmatched: 5. Germline V gene sequence: CDR1 MNHEY, CDR2 SVGAGI.